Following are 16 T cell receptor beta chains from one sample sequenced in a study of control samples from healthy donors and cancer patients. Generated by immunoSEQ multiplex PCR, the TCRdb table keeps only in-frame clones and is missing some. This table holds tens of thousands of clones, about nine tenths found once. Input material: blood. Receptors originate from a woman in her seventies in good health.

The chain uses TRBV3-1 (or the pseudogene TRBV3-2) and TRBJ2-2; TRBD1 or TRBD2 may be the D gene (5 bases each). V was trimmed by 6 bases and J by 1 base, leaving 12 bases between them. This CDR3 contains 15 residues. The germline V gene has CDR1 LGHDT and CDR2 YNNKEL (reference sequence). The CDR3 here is CASRPGTENTGELFF. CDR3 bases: TGTGCCAGCAGACCCGGGACGGAGAACACCGGGGAGCTGTTTTTT.

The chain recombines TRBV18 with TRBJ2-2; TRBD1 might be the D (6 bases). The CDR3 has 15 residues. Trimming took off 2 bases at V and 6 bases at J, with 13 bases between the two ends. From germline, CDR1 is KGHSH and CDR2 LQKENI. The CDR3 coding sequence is TGTGCCAGCTCACCAGAACCGGACAGTTCCGGGGAGCTGTTTTTT. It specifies CASSPEPDSSGELFF.

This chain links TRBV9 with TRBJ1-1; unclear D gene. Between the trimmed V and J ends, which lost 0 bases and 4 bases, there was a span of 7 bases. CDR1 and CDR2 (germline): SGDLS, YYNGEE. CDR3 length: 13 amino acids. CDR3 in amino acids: CASSVGQFTEAFF. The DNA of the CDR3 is TGTGCCAGCAGCGTAGGGCAGTTCACTGAAGCTTTCTTT.

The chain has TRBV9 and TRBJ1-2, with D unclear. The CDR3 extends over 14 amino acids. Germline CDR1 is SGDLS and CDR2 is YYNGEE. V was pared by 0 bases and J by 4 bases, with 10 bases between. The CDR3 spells CASSVDQAGYGYTF. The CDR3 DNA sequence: TGTGCCAGCAGCGTAGATCAGGCAGGCTATGGCTACACCTTC.

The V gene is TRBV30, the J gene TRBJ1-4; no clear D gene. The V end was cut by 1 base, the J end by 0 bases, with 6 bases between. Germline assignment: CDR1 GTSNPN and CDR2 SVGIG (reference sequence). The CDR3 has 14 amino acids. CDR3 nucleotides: TGTGCCTGGAGTGGGGCCTCAACTAATGAAAAACTGTTTTTT. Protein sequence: CAWSGASTNEKLFF.

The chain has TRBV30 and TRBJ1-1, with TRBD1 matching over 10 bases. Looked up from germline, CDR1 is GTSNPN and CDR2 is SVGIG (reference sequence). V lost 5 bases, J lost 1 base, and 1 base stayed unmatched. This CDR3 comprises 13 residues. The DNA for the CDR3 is TGTGCCTGGGGACAGGGGGGGAACACTGAAGCTTTCTTT. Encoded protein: CAWGQGGNTEAFF.

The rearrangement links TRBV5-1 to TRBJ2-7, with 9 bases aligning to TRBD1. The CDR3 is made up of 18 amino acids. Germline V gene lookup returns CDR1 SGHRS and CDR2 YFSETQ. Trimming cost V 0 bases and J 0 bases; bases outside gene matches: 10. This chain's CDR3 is CASSLDSRGQGISYEQYF. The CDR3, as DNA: TGCGCCAGCAGCTTGGATAGTCGAGGACAGGGGATCTCCTACGAGCAGTACTTC.

For the CDR3, the DNA is TGTGCCAGCAGTTTGGGGGCTTATGAAAAACTGTTTTTT. Encoded protein: CASSLGAYEKLFF. This chain joins TRBV27 and TRBJ1-4; tentatively, D is TRBD1 (6 bases). V was clipped by 3 bases and J by 6 bases, with 8 bases between them. This CDR3 is 13 amino acids long. Germline V gene data show CDR1 as MNHEY and CDR2 as SMNVEV (reference sequence).

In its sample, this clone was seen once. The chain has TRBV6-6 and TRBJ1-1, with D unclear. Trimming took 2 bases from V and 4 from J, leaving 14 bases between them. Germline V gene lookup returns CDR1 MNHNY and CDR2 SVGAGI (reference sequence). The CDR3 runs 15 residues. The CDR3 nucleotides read TGTGCCAGCAGTTACATGTCATCAACATCCACTGAAGCTTTCTTT. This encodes CASSYMSSTSTEAFF.

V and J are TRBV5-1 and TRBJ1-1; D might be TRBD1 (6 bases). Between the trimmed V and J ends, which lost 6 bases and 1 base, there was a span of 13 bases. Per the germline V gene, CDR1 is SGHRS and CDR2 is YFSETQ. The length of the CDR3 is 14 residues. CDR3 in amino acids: CASMVAQGNTEAFF. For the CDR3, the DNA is TGCGCCAGCATGGTGGCACAGGGGAACACTGAAGCTTTCTTT. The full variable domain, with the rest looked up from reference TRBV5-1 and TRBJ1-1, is KAGVTQTPRYLIKTRGQQVTLSCSPISGHRSVSWYQQTPGQGLQFLFEYFSETQRNKGNFPGRFSGRQFSNSRSEMNVSTLELGDSALYLCASMVAQGNTEAFFGQGTRLTVV.

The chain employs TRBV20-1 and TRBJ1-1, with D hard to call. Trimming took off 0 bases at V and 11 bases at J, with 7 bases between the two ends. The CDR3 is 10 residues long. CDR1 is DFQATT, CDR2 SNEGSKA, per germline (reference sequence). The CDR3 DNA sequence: TGCAGTGCTAGAGATTTGAAGGCTTTCTTT. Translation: CSARDLKAFF.

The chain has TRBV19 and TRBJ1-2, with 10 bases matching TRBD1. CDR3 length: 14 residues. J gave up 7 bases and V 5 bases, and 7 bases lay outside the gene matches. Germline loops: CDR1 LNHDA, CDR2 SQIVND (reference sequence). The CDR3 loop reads CASSPGTGVPGYTF. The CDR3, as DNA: TGTGCCAGTAGTCCCGGGACAGGGGTACCTGGCTACACCTTC.

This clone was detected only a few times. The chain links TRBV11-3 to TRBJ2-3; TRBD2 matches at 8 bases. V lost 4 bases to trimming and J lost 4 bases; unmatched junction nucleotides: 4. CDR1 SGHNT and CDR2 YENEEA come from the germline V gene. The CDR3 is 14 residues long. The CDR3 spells CASSSSGSADTQYF. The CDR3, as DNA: TGTGCCAGCAGCTCAAGCGGGAGCGCAGATACGCAGTATTTT.

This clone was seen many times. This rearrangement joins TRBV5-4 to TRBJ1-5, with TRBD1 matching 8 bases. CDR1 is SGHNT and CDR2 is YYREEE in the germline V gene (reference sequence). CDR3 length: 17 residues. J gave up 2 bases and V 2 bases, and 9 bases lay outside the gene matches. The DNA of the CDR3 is TGTGCCAGCAGCTTCGGTGGGACAGGTGCGGGCAATCAGCCCCAGCATTTT. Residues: CASSFGGTGAGNQPQHF.

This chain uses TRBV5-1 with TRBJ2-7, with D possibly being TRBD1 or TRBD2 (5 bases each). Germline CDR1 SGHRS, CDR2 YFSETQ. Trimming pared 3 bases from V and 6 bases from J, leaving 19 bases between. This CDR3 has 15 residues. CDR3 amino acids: CASSSAGTGSGEQYF. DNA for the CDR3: TGCGCCAGCAGCTCTGCCGGGACGGGGTCCGGCGAGCAGTACTTC.

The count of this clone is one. The CDR3 reads CASSDGDRRDQTQYF. The CDR3, as DNA: TGTGCCAGCTCAGATGGGGATAGGCGGGATCAGACCCAGTACTTC. This sequence joins TRBV2 and TRBJ2-5; weak D call: TRBD2 (6 bases). CDR1 and CDR2 (germline): SNHLY, FYNNEI. The V end lost 8 bases, the J end lost 6 bases, and 22 bases lay between the germline ends. The CDR3 length is 15 residues. The entire variable domain, with the rest obtained from reference TRBV2 and TRBJ2-5, is as follows: EPEVTQTPSHQVTQMGQEVILRCVPISNHLYFYWYRQILGQKVEFLVSFYNNEISEKSEIFDDQFSVERPDGSNFTLKIRSTKLEDSAMYFCASSDGDRRDQTQYFGPGTRLLVL.